A selection of T cell receptor beta chains follows, all from one sample in a study of blood T cell repertoires in COVID-19. The repertoire was sequenced with immunoSEQ multiplex PCR; TCRdb's copy has only in-frame clones and lacks some. The sample consists of some 250,000 clones, 70% to 90% of them appearing once. The specimen was peripheral blood. These TCRs come from a man aged 25 to 45 with active or convalescent COVID-19. CDR3s include the opening cysteine and the closing phenylalanine or tryptophan. A D gene is named only where the DNA matches it firmly. Some rows mark clone size as missing; the rest say once, few, many or name a class of expanded clone.

clone_size,v_call,j_call,d_call,cdr3_nt,cdr3_aa
-,TRBV9,TRBJ2-3,TRBD1,TGTGCCAGCAGCGCCGGACAGGGCTACACAGATACGCAGTATTTT,CASSAGQGYTDTQYF
-,TRBV12-3/TRBV12-4,TRBJ1-6,-,TGTGCCAGCAGGGCGGGGGATTATTCACCCCTCCACTTT,CASRAGDYSPLHF
-,TRBV18,TRBJ1-2,TRBD1,TGTGCCAGCTCACCACGGGACAGGGGCCGTGGCTACACCTTC,CASSPRDRGRGYTF
-,TRBV5-1,TRBJ2-3,TRBD2,TGCGCCAGCAGTGTCGGGGGGGCGATTGCAGATACGCAGTATTTT,CASSVGGAIADTQYF
-,TRBV6-1,TRBJ1-6,-,TGTGCCAGCAGTGTCAGCTCAGGCAAGGGGCGGATATTCAATTCACCCCTCCACTTT,CASSVSSGKGRIFNSPLHF
-,TRBV19,TRBJ2-2,TRBD1,TGTGCCAGTCTGAGGCCGGGACAGGTAGCCGGGGAGCTGTTTTTT,CASLRPGQVAGELFF
-,TRBV29-1,TRBJ1-1,-,TGCAGCGTTGAGCAAGGGGACAAGAACGAAGCTTTCTTT,CSVEQGDKNEAFF
-,TRBV7-9,TRBJ1-1,TRBD1,TGTGCCAGCAGCTTCCAGGGGGCGCAAACTGAAGCTTTCTTT,CASSFQGAQTEAFF
-,TRBV15,TRBJ1-2,TRBD1,TGTGCCACCAGCAGAGATGGACAGGCGATCTATGGCTACACCTTC,CATSRDGQAIYGYTF
-,TRBV4-2,TRBJ1-3,-,TGTGCCAGCAGCCAAGTTTGGACAGCGGACACCATATATTTT,CASSQVWTADTIYF
-,TRBV6-6,TRBJ2-2,-,TGTGCCAGCAGTTACTCAGGGGCGGTCGGGGAGCTGTTTTTT,CASSYSGAVGELFF
-,TRBV4-1,TRBJ2-7,TRBD1,TGCGCCAGCAGCCAAACCGGGACAGGGGGCTACGAGCAGTACTTC,CASSQTGTGGYEQYF
once,TRBV25-1,TRBJ2-3,-,TGTGCCAGCAGTGACCCCGGGGTAGATACGCAGTATTTT,CASSDPGVDTQYF
once,TRBV7-2,TRBJ1-2,-,TGTGCCAGCAGCTTAGGACAGCCGTATGGCTACACCTTC,CASSLGQPYGYTF
-,TRBV3-1/TRBV3-2,TRBJ1-2,TRBD1,TGTGCCAGCAGCCGAACCGGGACAGGTGGCTACACCTTC,CASSRTGTGGYTF
-,TRBV2,TRBJ2-7,TRBD2,TGTGCCAGCAGCCAATATGGACGGGGGGTCTACGAGCAGTACTTC,CASSQYGRGVYEQYF
-,TRBV3-1/TRBV3-2,TRBJ2-3,TRBD2,TGTGCCAGCAGCCAAGTTGTGCGGGGGTCTGATACGCAGTATTTT,CASSQVVRGSDTQYF
-,TRBV19,TRBJ1-3,-,TGTGCCAGTAGAAAACCCGCTGAGGGAAACACCATATATTTT,CASRKPAEGNTIYF
-,TRBV5-1,TRBJ1-4,-,TGCGCCAGCAGCGTCACACAGGCGGGGGGCAATGAAAAACTGTTTTTT,CASSVTQAGGNEKLFF
-,TRBV28,TRBJ2-7,-,TGTGCCAGCAGTTTATGGCCGGAGGGTGAACCCTACGAGCAGTACTTC,CASSLWPEGEPYEQYF
-,TRBV7-6,TRBJ2-7,-,TGTGCCAGCAGCCCACTAGAGGGTTTGACGAACGAGCAGTACTTC,CASSPLEGLTNEQYF
many,TRBV7-8,TRBJ2-2,TRBD2,TGTGCCAGCACCACCGGGGGGTACACCGGGGAGCTGTTTTTT,CASTTGGYTGELFF
once,TRBV19,TRBJ1-2,TRBD1,TGTGCCAGTAAGCCCTCGGTTACAGGGGGCTTCTGGTATGGCTACACCTTC,CASKPSVTGGFWYGYTF
-,TRBV5-6,TRBJ2-1,-,TGTGCCAGCAGCCTCGGGTGGGGCGACAATGAGCAGTTCTTC,CASSLGWGDNEQFF
-,TRBV29-1,TRBJ2-3,-,TGCAGCGTTGAAAGGGGGGGGGTGAGCACAGATACGCAGTATTTT,CSVERGGVSTDTQYF
-,TRBV7-2,TRBJ1-5,-,TGTGCCAGCAGCTTACAACAGGATAGCAATCAGCCCCAGCATTTT,CASSLQQDSNQPQHF
-,TRBV30,TRBJ1-2,-,TGTGCGGGGGCCGAAACCAATTATGGCTACACCTTC,CAGAETNYGYTF
-,TRBV6-5,TRBJ1-5,-,TGTGCCAGCAGTCCGTGGTCGGGGGGGCCTCAGCCCCAGCATTTT,CASSPWSGGPQPQHF
-,TRBV13,TRBJ1-4,TRBD1,TGTGCCAGCAGCCGGGGACAGGGGAATGAAAAACTGTTTTTT,CASSRGQGNEKLFF
once,TRBV5-6,TRBJ2-3,-,TGTGCCAGCAAAAACCAATTGACAAGCACAGATACGCAGTATTTT,CASKNQLTSTDTQYF
-,TRBV3-1/TRBV3-2,TRBJ2-3,TRBD2,TGTGCCAGCAGCCAAGGACTAGCGATAGATACGCAGTATTTT,CASSQGLAIDTQYF
-,TRBV19,TRBJ1-6,-,TGTGCCAGTAGTATAGATGGGACTCCTGCCTCACCCCTCCACTTT,CASSIDGTPASPLHF
-,TRBV6-5,TRBJ2-5,-,TGTGCCAGCAGTTACGGTCGGCAGGTCGAGACCCAGTACTTC,CASSYGRQVETQYF
-,TRBV21-1,TRBJ1-1,-,TGTGCCAGCAGCACCTACCAACGGACTCGGGACACTGAAGCTTTCTTT,CASSTYQRTRDTEAFF
-,TRBV6-6,TRBJ1-2,-,TGTGCCAGCAGTTACTCAAACCTGGAACAGGGCTACACCTTC,CASSYSNLEQGYTF
once,TRBV5-1,TRBJ1-6,TRBD1,TGCGCCAGCAGCCCCCAAGGACAGGGAGATTCACCCCTCCACTTT,CASSPQGQGDSPLHF
-,TRBV7-2,TRBJ2-2,TRBD1,TGTGCCAGCGGTCCCGACAGGGCCAACGGGGAGCTGTTTTTT,CASGPDRANGELFF
-,TRBV27,TRBJ2-1,-,TGTGCCAGCAGTCTAATAGAGGCCAATGAGCAGTTCTTC,CASSLIEANEQFF
-,TRBV11-2,TRBJ2-2,-,TGTGCCAGCAGCTTCCATTCGGGACAAACGTCCACCGGGGAGCTGTTTTTT,CASSFHSGQTSTGELFF
-,TRBV19,TRBJ1-3,-,TGTGCCAGTAGGTTCTTTCAGGGCGGAAACACCATATATTTT,CASRFFQGGNTIYF
-,TRBV5-1,TRBJ2-2,TRBD1,TGCGCCAGCAGCGCCAGACAGGGGAGCACCGGGGAGCTGTTTTTT,CASSARQGSTGELFF
-,TRBV5-4,TRBJ2-7,TRBD1,TGTGCCAGCAGCGCCCGGGACAGGGGATACGAGCAGTACTTC,CASSARDRGYEQYF
-,TRBV5-1,TRBJ1-1,-,TGCGCCAGCAGCTCCATCTACTTGGGCAGGGAGGGAGGAACTGAAGCTTTCTTT,CASSSIYLGREGGTEAFF
-,TRBV20-1,TRBJ1-1,-,TGCAGTGCTAGTATAGCTCTGGGAGGGACTGAAGCTTTCTTT,CSASIALGGTEAFF
-,TRBV6-5,TRBJ1-6,-,TGTGCCAGCAGACGGGGGGTCCTTTATAATTCACCCCTCCACTTT,CASRRGVLYNSPLHF